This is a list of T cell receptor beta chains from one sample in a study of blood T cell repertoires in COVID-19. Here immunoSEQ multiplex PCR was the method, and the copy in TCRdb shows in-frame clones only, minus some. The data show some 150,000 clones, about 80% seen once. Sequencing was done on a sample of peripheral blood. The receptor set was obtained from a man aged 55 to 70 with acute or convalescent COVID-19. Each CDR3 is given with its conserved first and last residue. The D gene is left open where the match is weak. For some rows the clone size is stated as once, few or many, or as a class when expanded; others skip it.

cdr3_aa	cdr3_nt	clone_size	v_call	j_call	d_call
CASSIKGIQPQHF	TGTGCCAGTAGTATAAAGGGGATCCAGCCCCAGCATTTT	.	TRBV19	TRBJ1-5	.
CASSESQGGYGYTF	TGCGCCAGCAGTGAATCGCAGGGGGGATATGGCTACACCTTC	.	TRBV10-2	TRBJ1-2	TRBD1
CASSPPMEPTEAFF	TGTGCCAGCTCACCCCCGATGGAGCCCACTGAAGCTTTCTTT	.	TRBV18	TRBJ1-1	.
CASSWDRQTYGYTF	TGCGCCAGCAGCTGGGACAGGCAGACCTATGGCTACACCTTC	few	TRBV5-1	TRBJ1-2	TRBD1
CASTLHSSSNTGELFF	TGTGCCAGCACCCTCCACTCCTCCTCGAACACCGGGGAGCTGTTTTTT	.	TRBV7-2	TRBJ2-2	.
CASSVAPENTEAFF	TGTGCCAGCAGCGTAGCCCCAGAGAACACTGAAGCTTTCTTT	.	TRBV9	TRBJ1-1	.
CASRGRREANYNEQFF	TGTGCCAGTAGGGGGAGGCGGGAGGCGAATTACAATGAGCAGTTCTTC	.	TRBV19	TRBJ2-1	TRBD2
CASSTDRGRYGYTF	TGTGCCAGCAGCACCGACAGGGGACGTTATGGCTACACCTTC	.	TRBV7-9	TRBJ1-2	TRBD1
CASSDSTGAYNSPLHF	TGTGCCAGTAGTGACTCGACAGGGGCCTATAATTCACCCCTCCACTTT	.	TRBV19	TRBJ1-6	TRBD1
CASRTSPGVVGNTIYF	TGTGCCAGCAGAACATCTCCAGGGGTAGTCGGAAACACCATATATTTT	.	TRBV5-5	TRBJ1-3	.
CASSALAANYGYTF	TGTGCCAGCAGCGCCCTCGCGGCTAACTATGGCTACACCTTC	few	TRBV9	TRBJ1-2	.
CASRPGGAYEQYF	TGTGCCAGCAGACCTGGGGGCGCCTACGAGCAGTACTTC	once	TRBV6-2/TRBV6-3	TRBJ2-7	.
CASSQEGQGTGGYTF	TGTGCCAGCAGCCAAGAAGGACAGGGAACCGGTGGCTACACCTTC	.	TRBV3-1/TRBV3-2	TRBJ1-2	TRBD1
CASSRTDTGELFF	TGTGCCAGCAGCAGGACAGATACCGGGGAGCTGTTTTTT	.	TRBV5-4	TRBJ2-2	.
CASWPGVPGNTIYF	TGTGCCAGTTGGCCCGGGGTCCCTGGAAACACCATATATTTT	.	TRBV27	TRBJ1-3	.
CASSQGTGRMNTEAFF	TGCGCCAGCAGCCAAGGGACAGGGAGGATGAACACTGAAGCTTTCTTT	.	TRBV4-3	TRBJ1-1	TRBD1
CASSRTGTSGNDEQFF	TGTGCCAGCAGCCGTACCGGGACTAGCGGGAACGATGAGCAGTTCTTC	.	TRBV7-2	TRBJ2-1	TRBD2
CSVDRVGNEQFF	TGCAGCGTTGACAGGGTTGGCAATGAGCAGTTCTTC	.	TRBV29-1	TRBJ2-1	.